This T cell receptor (beta chain) emerged from a study of blood T cell repertoires in COVID-19. Across the study: Samples taken during acute and convalescent COVID-19 were collected in the United States, Italy and Spain. Sources were T cells, B-cell-depleted T cells, or PBMCs; the material itself was cDNA or gDNA.

In the original analysis: It was from reference gene primer amplification that nucleated cell counts were estimated. TCRdb keeps only in-frame clones here, not all; method: immunoSEQ multiplex PCR. The V and J calls and clone size are taken from that table; D and trimming were inferred from the DNA. The data show over 200,000 clones, around four fifths seen once. This clone came up a few times. Specimen: peripheral blood. The sequence was obtained from a man older than 75 with acute or convalescent COVID-19.

CDR3 sequence (DNA): TGTGCCAGCAGTTTCTCACAGGCGACTAGCACAGATACGCAGTATTTT. Amino acid sequence: CASSFSQATSTDTQYF. The chain combines TRBV6-2 or TRBV6-3 with TRBJ2-3; tentative D call: TRBD1 (5 bases). CDR1 and CDR2 from the germline V gene are MNHEY and SVGEGT. The CDR3 loop spans 16 amino acids. Trimming removed 4 bases at V and 0 bases at J, with 14 bases between.